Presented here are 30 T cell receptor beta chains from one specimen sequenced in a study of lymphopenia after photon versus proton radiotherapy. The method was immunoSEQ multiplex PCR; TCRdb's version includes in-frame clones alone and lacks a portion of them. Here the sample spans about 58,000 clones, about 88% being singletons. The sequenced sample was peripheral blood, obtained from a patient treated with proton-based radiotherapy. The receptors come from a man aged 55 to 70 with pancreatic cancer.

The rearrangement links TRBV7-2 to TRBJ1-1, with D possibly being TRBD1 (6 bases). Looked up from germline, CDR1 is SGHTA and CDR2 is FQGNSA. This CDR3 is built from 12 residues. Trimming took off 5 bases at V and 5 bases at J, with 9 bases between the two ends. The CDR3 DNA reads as TGTGCCAGCAGCGCTGGACAGACTGAAGCTTTCTTT. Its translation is CASSAGQTEAFF.

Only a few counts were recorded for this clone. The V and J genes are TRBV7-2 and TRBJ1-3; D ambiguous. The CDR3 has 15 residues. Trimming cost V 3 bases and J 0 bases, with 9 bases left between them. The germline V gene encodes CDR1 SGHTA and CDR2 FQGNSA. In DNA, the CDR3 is TGTGCCAGCAGCTTCGACGGTGTCTCTGGAAACACCATATATTTT. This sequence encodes CASSFDGVSGNTIYF.

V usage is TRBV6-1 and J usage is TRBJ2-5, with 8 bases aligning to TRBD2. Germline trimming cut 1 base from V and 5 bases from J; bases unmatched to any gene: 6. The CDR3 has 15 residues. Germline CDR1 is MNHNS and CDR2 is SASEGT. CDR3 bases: TGTGCCAGCAGTGAAGGGGGACTAGTAGGCGAGACCCAGTACTTC. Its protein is CASSEGGLVGETQYF.

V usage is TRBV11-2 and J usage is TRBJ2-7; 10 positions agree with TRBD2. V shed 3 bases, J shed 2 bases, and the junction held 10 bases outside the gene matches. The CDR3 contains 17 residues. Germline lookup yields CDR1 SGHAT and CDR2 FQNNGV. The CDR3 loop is CASSLSGAGGRAYEQYF. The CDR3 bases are TGTGCCAGCAGCTTGTCAGGAGCGGGAGGGCGTGCCTACGAGCAGTACTTC.

This chain's CDR3 is CASSRGAGQGTGELFF. The CDR3 nucleotides read TGTGCCAGTAGTCGAGGGGCCGGCCAGGGCACCGGGGAGCTGTTTTTT. The V call is TRBV19, the J call TRBJ2-2; tentatively, D is TRBD1 or TRBD2 (5 bases each). The V and J ends lost 5 bases and 4 bases respectively, with 17 bases between them. CDR3 size: 16 residues. The germline gives CDR1 LNHDA, CDR2 SQIVND (reference sequence).

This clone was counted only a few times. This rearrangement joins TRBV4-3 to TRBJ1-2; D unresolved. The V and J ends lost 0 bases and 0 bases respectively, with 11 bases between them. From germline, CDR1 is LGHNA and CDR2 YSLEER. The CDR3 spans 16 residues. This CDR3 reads CASSQESTTSNYGYTF. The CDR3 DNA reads TGCGCCAGCAGCCAAGAGTCCACGACTTCTAACTATGGCTACACCTTC.

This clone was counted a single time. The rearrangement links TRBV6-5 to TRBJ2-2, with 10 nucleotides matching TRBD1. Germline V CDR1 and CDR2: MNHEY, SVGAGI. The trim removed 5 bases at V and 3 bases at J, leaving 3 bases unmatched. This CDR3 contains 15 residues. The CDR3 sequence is CASSRDRGHTGELFF. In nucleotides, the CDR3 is TGTGCCAGCAGTCGGGACAGGGGCCACACCGGGGAGCTGTTTTTT.

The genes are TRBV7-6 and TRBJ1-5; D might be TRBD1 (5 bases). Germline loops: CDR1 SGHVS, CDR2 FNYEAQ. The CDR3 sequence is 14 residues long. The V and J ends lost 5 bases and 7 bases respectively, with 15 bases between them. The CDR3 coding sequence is TGTGCCAGCAGCAAGGAGATAAGGGGACAGCCCCAGCATTTT. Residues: CASSKEIRGQPQHF.

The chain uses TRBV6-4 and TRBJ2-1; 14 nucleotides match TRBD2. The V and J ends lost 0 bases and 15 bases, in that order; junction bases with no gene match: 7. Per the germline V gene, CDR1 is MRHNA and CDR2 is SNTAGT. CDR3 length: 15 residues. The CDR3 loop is CASSDSRTSGRKGFF. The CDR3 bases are TGTGCCAGCAGTGACTCCCGGACTAGCGGGAGGAAGGGGTTCTTC.

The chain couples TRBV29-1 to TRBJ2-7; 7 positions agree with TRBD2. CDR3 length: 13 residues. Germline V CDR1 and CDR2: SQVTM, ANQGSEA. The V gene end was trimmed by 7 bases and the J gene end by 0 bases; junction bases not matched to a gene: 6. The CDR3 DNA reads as TGCAGCGCCTCCCTAGCGGCCTCCTACGAGCAGTACTTC. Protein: CSASLAASYEQYF.

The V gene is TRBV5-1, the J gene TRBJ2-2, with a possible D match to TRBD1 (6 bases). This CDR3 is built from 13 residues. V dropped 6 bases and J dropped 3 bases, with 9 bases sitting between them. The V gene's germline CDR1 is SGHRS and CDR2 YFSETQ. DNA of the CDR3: TGCGCCAGCAAGCCAGGGGACACCGGGGAGCTGTTTTTT. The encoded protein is CASKPGDTGELFF.

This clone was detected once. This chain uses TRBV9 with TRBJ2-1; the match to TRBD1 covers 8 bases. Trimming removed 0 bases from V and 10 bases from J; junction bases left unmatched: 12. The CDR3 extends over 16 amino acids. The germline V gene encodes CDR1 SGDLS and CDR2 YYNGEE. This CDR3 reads CASSVGRGTGLKEQFF. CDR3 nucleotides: TGTGCCAGCAGCGTAGGGAGGGGGACAGGCCTCAAGGAGCAGTTCTTC.

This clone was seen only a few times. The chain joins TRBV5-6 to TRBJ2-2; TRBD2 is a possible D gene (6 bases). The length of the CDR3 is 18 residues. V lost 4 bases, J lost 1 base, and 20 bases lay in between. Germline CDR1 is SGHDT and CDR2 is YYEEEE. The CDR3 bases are TGTGCCAGCAGCCGGGGAAGGGTAGCGGCCAGGAACACCGGGGAGCTGTTTTTT. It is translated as CASSRGRVAARNTGELFF. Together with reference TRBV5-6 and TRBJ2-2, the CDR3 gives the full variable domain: DAGVTQSPTHLIKTRGQQVTLRCSPKSGHDTVSWYQQALGQGPQFIFQYYEEEERQRGNFPDRFSGHQFPNYSSELNVNALLLGDSALYLCASSRGRVAARNTGELFFGEGSRLTVL.

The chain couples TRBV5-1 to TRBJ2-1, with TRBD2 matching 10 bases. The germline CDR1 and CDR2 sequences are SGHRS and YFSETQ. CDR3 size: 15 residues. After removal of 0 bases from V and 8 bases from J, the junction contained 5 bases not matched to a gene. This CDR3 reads CASSLVLAGADEQFF. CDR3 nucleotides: TGCGCCAGCAGCTTGGTGCTAGCGGGAGCCGATGAGCAGTTCTTC.

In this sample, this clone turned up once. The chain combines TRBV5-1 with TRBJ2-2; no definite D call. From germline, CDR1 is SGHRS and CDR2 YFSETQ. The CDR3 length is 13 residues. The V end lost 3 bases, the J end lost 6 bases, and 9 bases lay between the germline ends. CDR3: CASSSSGSGELFF. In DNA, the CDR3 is TGCGCCAGCAGCTCCTCCGGGTCCGGGGAGCTGTTTTTT.

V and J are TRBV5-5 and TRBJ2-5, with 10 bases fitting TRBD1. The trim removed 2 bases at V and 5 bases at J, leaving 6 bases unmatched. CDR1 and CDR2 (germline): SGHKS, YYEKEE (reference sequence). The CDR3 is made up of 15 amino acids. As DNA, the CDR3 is TGTGCCAGCAGCTTCGGGACAGGGGCGCGGGAGACCCAGTACTTC. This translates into CASSFGTGARETQYF.

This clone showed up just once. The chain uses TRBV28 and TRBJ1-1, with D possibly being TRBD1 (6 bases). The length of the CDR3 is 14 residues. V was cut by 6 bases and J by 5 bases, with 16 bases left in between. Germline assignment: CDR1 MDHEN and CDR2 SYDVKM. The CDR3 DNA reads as TGTGCCAGCAGACAAGGACGGGGGCGGACTGAAGCTTTCTTT. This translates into CASRQGRGRTEAFF. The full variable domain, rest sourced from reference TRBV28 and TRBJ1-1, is DVKVTQSSRYLVKRTGEKVFLECVQDMDHENMFWYRQDPGLGLRLIYFSYDVKMKEKGDIPEGYSVSREKKERFSLILESASTNQTSMYLCASRQGRGRTEAFFGQGTRLTVV.

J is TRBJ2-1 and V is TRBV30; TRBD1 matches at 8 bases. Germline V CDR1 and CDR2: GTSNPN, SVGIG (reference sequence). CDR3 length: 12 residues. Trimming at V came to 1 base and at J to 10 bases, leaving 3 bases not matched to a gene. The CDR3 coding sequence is TGTGCCTGGAGTGATCGGGACAGGGAGCAGTTCTTC. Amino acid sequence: CAWSDRDREQFF.

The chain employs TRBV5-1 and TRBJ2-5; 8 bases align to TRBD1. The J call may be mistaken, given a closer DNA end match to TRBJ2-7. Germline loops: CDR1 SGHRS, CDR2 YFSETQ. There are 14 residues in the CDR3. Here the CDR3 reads CASSLETGAYEQYF. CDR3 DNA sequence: TGCGCCAGCAGCTTGGAGACAGGGGCCTACGAGCAGTACTTC.

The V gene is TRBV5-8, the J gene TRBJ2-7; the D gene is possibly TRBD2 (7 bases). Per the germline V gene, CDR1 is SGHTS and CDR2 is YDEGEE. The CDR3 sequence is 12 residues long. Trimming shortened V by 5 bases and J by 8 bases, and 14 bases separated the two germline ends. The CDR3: CASSLSGGQQYF. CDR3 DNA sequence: TGTGCCAGCAGTCTCTCGGGGGGCCAGCAGTACTTC.

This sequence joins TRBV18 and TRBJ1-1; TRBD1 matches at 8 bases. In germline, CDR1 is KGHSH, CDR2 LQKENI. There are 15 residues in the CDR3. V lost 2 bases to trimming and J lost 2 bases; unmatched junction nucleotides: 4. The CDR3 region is CASSPGAGGNTEAFF. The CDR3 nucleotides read TGTGCCAGCTCACCAGGGGCAGGGGGCAACACTGAAGCTTTCTTT.

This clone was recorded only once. CDR3 DNA: TGTGCCAGCAGTGAAGAGACAGGGGCCGCAGATACGCAGTATTTT. This translates into CASSEETGAADTQYF. The genes are TRBV2 and TRBJ2-3, with 8 bases lining up with TRBD1. The junction had 4 bases not matched to a gene; V was cut back by 1 base and J by 4 bases. Germline-derived CDR1 and CDR2 are SNHLY and FYNNEI. This CDR3 contains 15 residues.

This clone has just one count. CDR3 DNA sequence: TGCGCCAGCAGCCCCTTTGGGGGGGGCTATGAGACCCAGTACTTC. This sequence encodes CASSPFGGGYETQYF. This chain links TRBV5-1 with TRBJ2-5; D is perhaps TRBD2 (7 bases). Trimming left V 4 bases short and J 5 bases short, with 18 bases between. Germline V gives CDR1 SGHRS, CDR2 YFSETQ. This CDR3 has 15 residues.

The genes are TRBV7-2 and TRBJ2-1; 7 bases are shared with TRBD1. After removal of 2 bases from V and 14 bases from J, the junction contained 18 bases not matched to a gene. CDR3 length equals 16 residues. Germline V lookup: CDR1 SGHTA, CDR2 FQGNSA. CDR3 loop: CASSLILARAGGEEFF. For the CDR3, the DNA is TGTGCCAGCAGCTTAATTCTGGCCAGGGCAGGGGGTGAAGAGTTCTTC.

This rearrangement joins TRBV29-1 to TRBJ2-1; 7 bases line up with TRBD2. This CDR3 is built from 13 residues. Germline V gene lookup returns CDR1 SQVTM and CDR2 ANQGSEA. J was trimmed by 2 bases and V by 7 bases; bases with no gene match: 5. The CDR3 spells CSGGDYPYNEQFF. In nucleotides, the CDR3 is TGCAGCGGGGGGGACTACCCCTACAATGAGCAGTTCTTC.

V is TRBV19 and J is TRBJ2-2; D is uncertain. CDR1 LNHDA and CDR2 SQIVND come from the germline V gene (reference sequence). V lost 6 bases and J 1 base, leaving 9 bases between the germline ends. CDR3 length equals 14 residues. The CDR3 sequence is CASRAARNTGELFF. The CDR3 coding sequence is TGTGCCAGTAGGGCGGCCAGGAACACCGGGGAGCTGTTTTTT. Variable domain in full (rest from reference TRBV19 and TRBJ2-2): DGGITQSPKYLFRKEGQNVTLSCEQNLNHDAMYWYRQDPGQGLRLIYYSQIVNDFQKGDIAEGYSVSREKKESFPLTVTSAQKNPTAFYLCASRAARNTGELFFGEGSRLTVL.

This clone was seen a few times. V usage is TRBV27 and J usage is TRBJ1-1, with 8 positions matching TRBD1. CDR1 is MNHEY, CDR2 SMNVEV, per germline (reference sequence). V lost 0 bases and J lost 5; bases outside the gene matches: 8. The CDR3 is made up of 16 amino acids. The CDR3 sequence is CASSLSWAGGNTEAFF. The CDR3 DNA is TGTGCCAGCAGTTTATCGTGGGCAGGGGGCAATACTGAAGCTTTCTTT.

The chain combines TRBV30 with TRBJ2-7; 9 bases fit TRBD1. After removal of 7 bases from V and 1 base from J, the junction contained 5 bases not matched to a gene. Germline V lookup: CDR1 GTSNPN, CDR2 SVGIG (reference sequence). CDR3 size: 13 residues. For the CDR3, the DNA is TGTGCCTCAAAACAGGGGGCTTCCTACGAGCAGTACTTC. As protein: CASKQGASYEQYF.

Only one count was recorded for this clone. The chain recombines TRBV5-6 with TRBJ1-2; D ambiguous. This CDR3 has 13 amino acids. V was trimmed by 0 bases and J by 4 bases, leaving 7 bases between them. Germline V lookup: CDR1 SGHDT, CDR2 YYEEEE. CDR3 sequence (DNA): TGTGCCAGCAGCTTGGGGGATTCCTATGGCTACACCTTC. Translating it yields CASSLGDSYGYTF.

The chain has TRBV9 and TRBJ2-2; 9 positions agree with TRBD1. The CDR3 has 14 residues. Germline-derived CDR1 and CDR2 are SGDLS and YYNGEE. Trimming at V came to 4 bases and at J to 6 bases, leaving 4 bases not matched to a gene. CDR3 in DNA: TGTGCCAGCAGCTCCTGGGACAGGGCCGGGGAGCTGTTTTTT. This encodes CASSSWDRAGELFF. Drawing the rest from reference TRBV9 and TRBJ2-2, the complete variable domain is DSGVTQTPKHLITATGQRVTLRCSPRSGDLSVYWYQQSLDQGLQFLIQYYNGEERAKGNILERFSAQQFPDLHSELNLSSLELGDSALYFCASSSWDRAGELFFGEGSRLTVL.